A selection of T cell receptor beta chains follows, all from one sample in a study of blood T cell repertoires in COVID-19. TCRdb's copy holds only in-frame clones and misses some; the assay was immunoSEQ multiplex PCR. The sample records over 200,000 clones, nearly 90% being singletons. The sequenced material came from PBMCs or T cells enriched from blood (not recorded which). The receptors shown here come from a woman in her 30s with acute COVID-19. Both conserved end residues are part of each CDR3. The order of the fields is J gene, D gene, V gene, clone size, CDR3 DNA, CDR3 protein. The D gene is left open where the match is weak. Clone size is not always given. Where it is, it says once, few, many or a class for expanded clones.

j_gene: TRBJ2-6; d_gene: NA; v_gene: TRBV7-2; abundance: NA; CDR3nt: TGTGCCAGCAGCTTATGGGGGCTGTCTGGGGCCAACGTCCTGACTTTC; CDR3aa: CASSLWGLSGANVLTF
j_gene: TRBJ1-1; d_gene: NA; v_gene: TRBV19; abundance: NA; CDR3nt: TGTGCCAGTAGTATAAATACGGCGGGTGCGGAAGCTTTCTTT; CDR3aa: CASSINTAGAEAFF
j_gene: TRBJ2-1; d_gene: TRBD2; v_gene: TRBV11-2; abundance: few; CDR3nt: TGTGCCAGCAGCCCAACTAGCGGGGGGATCAATGAGCAGTTCTTC; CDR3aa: CASSPTSGGINEQFF
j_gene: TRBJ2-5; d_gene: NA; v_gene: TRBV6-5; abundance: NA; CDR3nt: TGTGCCAGCACGGGGGGCCGGGAGACCCAGTACTTC; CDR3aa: CASTGGRETQYF
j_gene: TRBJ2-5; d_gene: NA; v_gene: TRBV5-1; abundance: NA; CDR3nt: TGCGCCAGCAGCTTGGGAGTTGGGCGGGGGCCCCAAGAGACCCAGTACTTC; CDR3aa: CASSLGVGRGPQETQYF
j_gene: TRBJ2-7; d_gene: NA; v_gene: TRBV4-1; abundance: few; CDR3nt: TGCGCCAGCAGCCCGGTCCCGGGGAGTACCTACGAGCAGTACTTC; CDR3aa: CASSPVPGSTYEQYF
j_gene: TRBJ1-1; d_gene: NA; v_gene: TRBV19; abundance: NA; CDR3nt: TGTGCCAGTAGTATCCAGGGGCGAACTGAAGCTTTCTTT; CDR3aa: CASSIQGRTEAFF
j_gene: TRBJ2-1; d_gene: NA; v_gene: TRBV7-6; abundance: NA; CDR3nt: TGTGCCAGCAGCTCCAGGGCTAGCTACAATGAGCAGTTCTTC; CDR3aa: CASSSRASYNEQFF
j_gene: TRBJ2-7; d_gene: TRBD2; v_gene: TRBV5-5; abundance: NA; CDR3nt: TGTGCCAGCAGCTCGCGACTAGCGGGGGGAGTCTACGAGCAGTACTTC; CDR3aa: CASSSRLAGGVYEQYF
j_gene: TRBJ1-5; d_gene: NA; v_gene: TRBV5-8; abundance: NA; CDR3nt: TGTGCCAGCAGCTTGCCAGATCAGCCCCAGCATTTT; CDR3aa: CASSLPDQPQHF
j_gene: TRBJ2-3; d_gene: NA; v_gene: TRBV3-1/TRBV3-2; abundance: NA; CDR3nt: TGTGCCAGCAGCCAAGGCGATAGCACAGATACGCAGTATTTT; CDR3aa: CASSQGDSTDTQYF
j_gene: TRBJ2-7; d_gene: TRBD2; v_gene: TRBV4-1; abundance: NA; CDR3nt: TGCGCCAGCAGCCATCCCCTCGGGACTAGGAGCTACGAGCAGTACTTC; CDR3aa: CASSHPLGTRSYEQYF
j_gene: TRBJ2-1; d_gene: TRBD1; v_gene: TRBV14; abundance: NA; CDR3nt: TGTGCCAGCAGCCAAGATCTTGGACAGGCCGTCGGGGAGCAGTTCTTC; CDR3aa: CASSQDLGQAVGEQFF
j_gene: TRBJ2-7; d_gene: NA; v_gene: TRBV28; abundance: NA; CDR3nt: TGTGCCAGCCAATCGCCGGGACTCAGTTACGAGCAGTACTTC; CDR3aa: CASQSPGLSYEQYF
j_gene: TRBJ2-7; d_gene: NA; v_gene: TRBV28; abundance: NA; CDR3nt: TGTGCCAGCAGTTCCGGGACATATGGGAACGTCGAGCAGTACTTC; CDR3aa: CASSSGTYGNVEQYF
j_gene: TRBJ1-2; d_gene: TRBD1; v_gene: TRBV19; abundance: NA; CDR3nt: TGTGCCAGTAGTATAGATGGGACAGGGGGCCTCTATGGCTACACCTTC; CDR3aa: CASSIDGTGGLYGYTF
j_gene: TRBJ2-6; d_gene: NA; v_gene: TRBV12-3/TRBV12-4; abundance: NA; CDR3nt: TGTGCCAGCAGTTCCCTGGCCAACGTCCTGACTTTC; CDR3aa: CASSSLANVLTF
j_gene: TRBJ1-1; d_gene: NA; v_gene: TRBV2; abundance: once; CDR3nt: TGTGCCAGCAGTGAAGTACCACAGAACACTGAAGCTTTCTTT; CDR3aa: CASSEVPQNTEAFF
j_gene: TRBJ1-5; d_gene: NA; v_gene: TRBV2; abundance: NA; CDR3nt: TGTGCCAGCAGTGCCAGGGGCCATCAGCCCCAGCATTTT; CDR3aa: CASSARGHQPQHF
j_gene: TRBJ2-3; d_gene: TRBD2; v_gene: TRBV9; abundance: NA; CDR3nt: TGTGCCAGCAGCGTAGGGACTAGCGGGGGTCGCACAGATACGCAGTATTTT; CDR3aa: CASSVGTSGGRTDTQYF
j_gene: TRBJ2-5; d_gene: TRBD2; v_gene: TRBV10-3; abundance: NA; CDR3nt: TGTGCCATCAGAATAGCGGGGGGACAAGAGACCCAGTACTTC; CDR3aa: CAIRIAGGQETQYF
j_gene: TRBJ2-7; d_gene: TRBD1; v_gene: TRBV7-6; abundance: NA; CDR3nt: TGTGCCAGCAGCCCAGGACAGGGGGCAGGGGACGAGCAGTACTTC; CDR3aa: CASSPGQGAGDEQYF
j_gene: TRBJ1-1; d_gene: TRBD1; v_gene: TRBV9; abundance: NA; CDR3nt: TGTGCCAGCAGCGTAGAGGGGGACAGGGGAAACACTGAAGCTTTCTTT; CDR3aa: CASSVEGDRGNTEAFF
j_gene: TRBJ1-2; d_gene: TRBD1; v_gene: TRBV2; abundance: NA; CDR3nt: TGTGCCAGCAGGGACGAGGTTGGACAGGGGGTTGATGGCTACACCTTC; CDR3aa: CASRDEVGQGVDGYTF
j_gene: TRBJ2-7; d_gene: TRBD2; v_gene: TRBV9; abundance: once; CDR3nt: TGTGCCAGCAGCCCAGCTTCAGGACTAGCGGGTATCTACGAGCAGTACTTC; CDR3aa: CASSPASGLAGIYEQYF
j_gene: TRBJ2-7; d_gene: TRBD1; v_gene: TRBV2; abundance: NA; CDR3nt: TGTGCCAGCAGGGGGACAGCCTCCTACGAGCAGTACTTC; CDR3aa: CASRGTASYEQYF
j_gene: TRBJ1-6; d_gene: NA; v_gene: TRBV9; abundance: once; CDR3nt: TGTGCCAGCAGCGTAGGAGGCGGGGGCGAAAATTCACCCCTCCACTTT; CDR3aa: CASSVGGGGENSPLHF
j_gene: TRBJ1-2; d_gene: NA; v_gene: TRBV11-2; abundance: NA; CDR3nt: TGTGCCAGCAGCTTAGATTCAGGGGCTGGCTACACCTTC; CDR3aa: CASSLDSGAGYTF
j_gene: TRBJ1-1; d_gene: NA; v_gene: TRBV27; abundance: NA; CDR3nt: TGTGCCAGCAGTTTACTCGGGGGGCAATTCACTGAAGCTTTCTTT; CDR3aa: CASSLLGGQFTEAFF
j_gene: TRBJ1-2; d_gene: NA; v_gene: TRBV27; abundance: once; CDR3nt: TGTGCCAGCAGTTTAGGAGGAGGGACCGGCTACACCTTC; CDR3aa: CASSLGGGTGYTF
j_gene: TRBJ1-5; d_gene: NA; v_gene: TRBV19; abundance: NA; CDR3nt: TGTGCCAGTAGTGCCCAGGGCAATCAGCCCCAGCATTTT; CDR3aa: CASSAQGNQPQHF
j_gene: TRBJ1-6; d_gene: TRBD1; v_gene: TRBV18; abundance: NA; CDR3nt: TGTGCCAGCTCATCGGGACAGGGGACTTCACCCCTCCACTTT; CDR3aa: CASSSGQGTSPLHF
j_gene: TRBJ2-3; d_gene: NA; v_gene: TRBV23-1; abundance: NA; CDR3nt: TGCGCCAGCACCTTCAATATTACAGGGACAGATACGCAGTATTTT; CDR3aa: CASTFNITGTDTQYF
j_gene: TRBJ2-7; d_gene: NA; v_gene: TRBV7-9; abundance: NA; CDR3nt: TGTGCCAGCAGCTTAACGGCCTACGAGCAGTACTTC; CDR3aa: CASSLTAYEQYF
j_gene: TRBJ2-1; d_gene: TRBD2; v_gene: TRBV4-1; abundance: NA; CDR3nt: TGCGCCAGCAGCACGCAGTCCGTAGCGGGGGGGCGGGTTGGCGATGAGCAGTTCTTC; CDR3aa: CASSTQSVAGGRVGDEQFF
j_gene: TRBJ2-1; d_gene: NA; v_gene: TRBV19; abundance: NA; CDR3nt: TGTGCCAGTAGTATAGAGAGCGGAAGCTCCTACAATGAGCAGTTCTTC; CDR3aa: CASSIESGSSYNEQFF
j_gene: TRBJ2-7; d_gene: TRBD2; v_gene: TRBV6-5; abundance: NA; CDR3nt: TGTGCCCATCCTTCGGGGGGAATCAACGAGCAGTACTTC; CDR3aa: CAHPSGGINEQYF
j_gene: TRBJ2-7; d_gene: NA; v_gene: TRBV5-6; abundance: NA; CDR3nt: TGTGCCAGCAGTTCCGGGACAAGCTACGAGCAGTACTTC; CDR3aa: CASSSGTSYEQYF
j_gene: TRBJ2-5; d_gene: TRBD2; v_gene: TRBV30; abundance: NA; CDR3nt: TGTGCCTGGGGGCGAGGGGAGCGGGGGGGCGGCGAAGAGACCCAGTACTTC; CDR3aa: CAWGRGERGGGEETQYF
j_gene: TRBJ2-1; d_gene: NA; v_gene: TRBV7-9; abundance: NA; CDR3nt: TGTGCCAGCAGCTTAAGCGGGCGTAATGAGCAGTTCTTC; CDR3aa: CASSLSGRNEQFF
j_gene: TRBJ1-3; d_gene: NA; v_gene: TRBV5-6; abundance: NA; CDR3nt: TGTGCCAGCAGCTTGGGAGGGCTTTACGGAAACACCATATATTTT; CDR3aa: CASSLGGLYGNTIYF
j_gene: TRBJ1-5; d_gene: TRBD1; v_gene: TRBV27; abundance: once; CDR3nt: TGTGCCAGCAGTTTATCGGGACAGGGGGCGAGTCAGCCCCAGCATTTT; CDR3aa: CASSLSGQGASQPQHF
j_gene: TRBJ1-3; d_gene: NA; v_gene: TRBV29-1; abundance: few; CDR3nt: TGCAGCGTTGAATCGGGGGTGGATGGAAACACCATATATTTT; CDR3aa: CSVESGVDGNTIYF
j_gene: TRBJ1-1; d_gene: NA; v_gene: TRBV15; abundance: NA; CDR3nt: TGTGCCACCAGCAGAGGCGAAGTTATGAACACTGAAGCTTTCTTT; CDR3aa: CATSRGEVMNTEAFF
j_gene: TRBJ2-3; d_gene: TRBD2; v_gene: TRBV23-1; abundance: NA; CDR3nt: TGCGCCAGCAGTCTGTCGGGGGGGCCGAGAGATACGCAGTATTTT; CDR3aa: CASSLSGGPRDTQYF
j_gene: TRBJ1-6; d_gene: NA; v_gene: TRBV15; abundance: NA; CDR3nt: TGTGCCACCAGCAGTTGGAGCTCCTATAATTCACCCCTCCACTTT; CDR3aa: CATSSWSSYNSPLHF
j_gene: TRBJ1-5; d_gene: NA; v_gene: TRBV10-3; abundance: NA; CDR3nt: TGTGCCATCAGTGGGGAGGGCGCGGGCAATCAGCCCCAGCATTTT; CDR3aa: CAISGEGAGNQPQHF
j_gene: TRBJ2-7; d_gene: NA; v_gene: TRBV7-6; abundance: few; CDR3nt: TGTGCCAGCAGCCCCCGGGGGGGACAGTTCTCCTACGAGCAGTACTTC; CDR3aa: CASSPRGGQFSYEQYF
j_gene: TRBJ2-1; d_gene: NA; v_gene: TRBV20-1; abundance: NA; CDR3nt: TGCAGTGCTAGCGTACAGGGTAAGCAGTTCTTC; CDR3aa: CSASVQGKQFF
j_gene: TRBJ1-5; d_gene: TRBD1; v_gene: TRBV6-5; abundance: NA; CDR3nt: TGTGCCAGCAGTACGGACAGGGCAGGGCAGCCCCAGCATTTT; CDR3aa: CASSTDRAGQPQHF
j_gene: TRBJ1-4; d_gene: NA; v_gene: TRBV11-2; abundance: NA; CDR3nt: TGTGCCAGCAGCTTCGCCTACCACGAAAAACTGTTTTTT; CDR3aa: CASSFAYHEKLFF
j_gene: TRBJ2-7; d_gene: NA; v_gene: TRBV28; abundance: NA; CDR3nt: TGTGCCAGCAGTTTAAACAGCTACGAGCAGTACTTC; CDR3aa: CASSLNSYEQYF
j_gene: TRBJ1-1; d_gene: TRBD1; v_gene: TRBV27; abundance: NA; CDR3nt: TGTGCCAGCAGTGTCAACAGGGGAACCAGTGAAGCTTTCTTT; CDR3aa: CASSVNRGTSEAFF
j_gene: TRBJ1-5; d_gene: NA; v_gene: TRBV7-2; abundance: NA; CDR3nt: TGTGCCAGCAGCTTGTCGTCAGGGGGCAATCAGCCCCAGCATTTT; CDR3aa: CASSLSSGGNQPQHF
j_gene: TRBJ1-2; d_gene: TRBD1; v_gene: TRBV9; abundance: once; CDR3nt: TGTGCCAGCAGCGTAGCGGACAGGGGGTATGGCTACACCTTC; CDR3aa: CASSVADRGYGYTF
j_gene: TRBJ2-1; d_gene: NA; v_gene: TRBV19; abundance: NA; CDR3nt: TGTGCCTCATACAGCGGGTACTACAATGAGCAGTTCTTC; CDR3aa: CASYSGYYNEQFF
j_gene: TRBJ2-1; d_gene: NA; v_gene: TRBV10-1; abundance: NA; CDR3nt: TGCGCCAGCAGTGGAGTCGGGACACAAGGTGGGGATGAGCAGTTCTTC; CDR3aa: CASSGVGTQGGDEQFF
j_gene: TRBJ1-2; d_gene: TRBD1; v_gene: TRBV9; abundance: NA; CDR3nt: TGTGCCAGCAGCGGACAGGGACTCAATGGCTACACCTTC; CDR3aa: CASSGQGLNGYTF
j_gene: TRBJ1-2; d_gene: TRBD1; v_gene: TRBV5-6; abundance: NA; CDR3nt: TGTGCCAGCAGCTTCCCGACAGGGGAATTAAATCGCTATGGCTACACCTTC; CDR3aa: CASSFPTGELNRYGYTF